This entry lists 6 T cell receptor beta chains sequenced from one sample in a study of T cell responses to AZD1222 COVID-19 vaccine. Sequenced by immunoSEQ multiplex PCR; TCRdb stores in-frame clones only, minus some. Of 100,000 or so clones in the sample, 90% are singletons; the top ten hold around 1.3%. Sample: peripheral blood, taken on day 0 of AZD1222 vaccination. All receptors come from an adult in good health.

The chain joins TRBV5-1 to TRBJ1-6, with 7 bases identical to TRBD1. This CDR3 has 16 amino acids. V trimming: 3 bases; J trimming: 7 bases; junction bases outside the gene matches: 10. CDR1 is SGHRS and CDR2 is YFSETQ in the germline V gene. The CDR3 reads CASSSQQGLENSPLHF. The CDR3 DNA reads TGCGCCAGCAGCTCCCAACAGGGGCTAGAGAATTCACCCCTCCACTTT. Full variable domain (remainder filled in from reference TRBV5-1 and TRBJ1-6): KAGVTQTPRYLIKTRGQQVTLSCSPISGHRSVSWYQQTPGQGLQFLFEYFSETQRNKGNFPGRFSGRQFSNSRSEMNVSTLELGDSALYLCASSSQQGLENSPLHFGNGTRLTVT.

The genes are TRBV28 and TRBJ1-2; D is uncertain. V was pared by 8 bases and J by 4 bases, with 14 bases between. CDR1 and CDR2 (germline): MDHEN, SYDVKM. This CDR3 is 13 amino acids long. Written as DNA, the CDR3 is TGTGCCAGCGTCGTCGGGTCTGGCTATGGCTACACCTTC. Translated, it gives CASVVGSGYGYTF.

The chain uses TRBV28 and TRBJ2-7; D is undetermined. V lost 3 bases and J 5 bases, leaving 20 bases between the germline ends. The germline V gene encodes CDR1 MDHEN and CDR2 SYDVKM. CDR3 length equals 16 residues. The CDR3 loop is CASSFYLGQESNEQYF. DNA for the CDR3: TGTGCCAGCAGTTTTTATCTAGGGCAAGAATCTAACGAGCAGTACTTC.

The count of this clone is one. The chain uses TRBV19 and TRBJ1-1, with D unresolved. CDR1 is LNHDA, CDR2 SQIVND, per germline (reference sequence). There are 12 residues in the CDR3. V was pared by 5 bases and J by 3 bases, with 7 bases between. The CDR3 protein is CASSRGDTEAFF. The DNA for the CDR3 is TGTGCCAGTAGTCGCGGGGACACTGAAGCTTTCTTT.

The V call is TRBV5-1, the J call TRBJ1-1, with D possibly being TRBD1 (6 bases). V was pared by 0 bases and J by 0 bases, with 9 bases between. This CDR3 spans 15 amino acids. Germline CDR1 reads SGHRS; CDR2 reads YFSETQ. CDR3 loop: CASSLAGQMNTEAFF. Written as DNA, the CDR3 is TGCGCCAGCAGCTTGGCAGGACAGATGAACACTGAAGCTTTCTTT.

This chain links TRBV9 with TRBJ2-2; possible D gene TRBD2, 5 bases. The CDR3 loop spans 15 amino acids. The germline CDR1 and CDR2 sequences are SGDLS and YYNGEE. Trimming took off 4 bases at V and 5 bases at J, with 15 bases between the two ends. CDR3 sequence reads: CASSPRVQQTGELFF. The CDR3 DNA follows: TGTGCCAGCAGCCCGAGGGTTCAGCAGACCGGGGAGCTGTTTTTT. The full variable domain, in which reference TRBV9 and TRBJ2-2 provide the parts outside the CDR3, is DSGVTQTPKHLITATGQRVTLRCSPRSGDLSVYWYQQSLDQGLQFLIQYYNGEERAKGNILERFSAQQFPDLHSELNLSSLELGDSALYFCASSPRVQQTGELFFGEGSRLTVL.